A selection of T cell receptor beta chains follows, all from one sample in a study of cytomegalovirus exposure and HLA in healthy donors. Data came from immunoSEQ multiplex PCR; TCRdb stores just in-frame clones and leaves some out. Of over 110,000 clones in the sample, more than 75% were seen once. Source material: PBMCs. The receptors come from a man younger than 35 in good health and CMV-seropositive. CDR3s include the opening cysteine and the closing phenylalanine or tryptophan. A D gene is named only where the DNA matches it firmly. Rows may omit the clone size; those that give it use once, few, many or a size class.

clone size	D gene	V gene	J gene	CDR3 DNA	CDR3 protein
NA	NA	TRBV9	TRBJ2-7	TGTGCCAGCAGCGTAGACGACAGCCCCTACGAGCAGTACTTC	CASSVDDSPYEQYF
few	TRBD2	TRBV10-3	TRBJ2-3	TGTGCCATCAGTGACGCTAGCGGGAGGGCCCCAGATACGCAGTATTTT	CAISDASGRAPDTQYF
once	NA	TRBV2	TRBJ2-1	TGTGCCAGCACAGGGACTCGACGAGGGGATGAGCAGTTCTTC	CASTGTRRGDEQFF
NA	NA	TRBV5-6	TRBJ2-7	TGTGCCAGCAGCTTGCGCATCAAAGCTTACGAGCAGTACTTC	CASSLRIKAYEQYF
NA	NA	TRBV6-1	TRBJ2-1	TGTGCCAGCAGAAAGCGGACGAGCTCCTACAATGAGCAGTTCTTC	CASRKRTSSYNEQFF
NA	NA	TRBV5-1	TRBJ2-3	TGCGCCAGCAGCTTCTGGACTAGCACAGATACGCAGTATTTT	CASSFWTSTDTQYF
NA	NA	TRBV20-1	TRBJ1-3	TGCAGTGCGACTACTGGAAACACCATATATTTT	CSATTGNTIYF
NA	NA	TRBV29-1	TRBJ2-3	TGCAGCGTTGAAAAGAGGCAGATCACAGATACGCAGTATTTT	CSVEKRQITDTQYF
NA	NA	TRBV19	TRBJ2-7	TGTGCCAGTAGTGCGGGAACAGTTTACGAGCAGTACTTC	CASSAGTVYEQYF
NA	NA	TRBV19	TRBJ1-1	TGTGCCAGTGGTACAGGGAGGAGCATGAACACTGAAGCTTTCTTT	CASGTGRSMNTEAFF
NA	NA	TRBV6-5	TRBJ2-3	TGTGCCAGCCAGGCGGGCAGGCCCACAGATACGCAGTATTTT	CASQAGRPTDTQYF
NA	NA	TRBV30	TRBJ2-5	TGTGCCTGGACTCCTGCGGGAATAGAGACCCAGTACTTC	CAWTPAGIETQYF
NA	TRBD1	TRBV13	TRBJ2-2	TGTGCCAGCAGCTTAAGGGGACAGGTTACCACCGGGGAGCTGTTTTTT	CASSLRGQVTTGELFF
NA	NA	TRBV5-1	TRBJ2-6	TGCGCCAGCAGCGCGACGGGGGCTGGGGCCAACGTCCTGACTTTC	CASSATGAGANVLTF
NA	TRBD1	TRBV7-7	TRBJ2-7	TGTGCTGTGTCCCGGACAGGGAGATTGGACGAGCAGTACTTC	CAVSRTGRLDEQYF
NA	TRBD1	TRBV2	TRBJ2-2	TGTGCCAGCAGTAGGTCAGGGGGTAACGGGGAGCTGTTTTTT	CASSRSGGNGELFF
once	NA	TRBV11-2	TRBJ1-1	TGTGCCAGCAGCTTCACAGGGACTATGAACACTGAAGCTTTCTTT	CASSFTGTMNTEAFF
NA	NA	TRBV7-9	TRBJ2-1	TGTGCCAGCAGCGGTCGGACAACTATTTCCTACAATGAGCAGTTCTTC	CASSGRTTISYNEQFF
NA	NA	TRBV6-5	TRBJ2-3	TGTGCCAGCATCGCGCTAGCAACAGATACGCAGTATTTT	CASIALATDTQYF
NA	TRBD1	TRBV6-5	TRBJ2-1	TGTGCCAGCGAAGATCCGGGACAGGGCTACAATGAGCAGTTCTTC	CASEDPGQGYNEQFF
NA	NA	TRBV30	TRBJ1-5	TGTGCCTGGAGTACCCCGGGGGGGGCTGTCAATCAGCCCCAGCATTTT	CAWSTPGGAVNQPQHF
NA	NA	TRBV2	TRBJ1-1	TGTGCCAGCAGTGAGAGGAACACTGAAGCTTTCTTT	CASSERNTEAFF
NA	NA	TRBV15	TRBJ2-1	TGTGCCACCAGCAGAGAGTCCGCGGGGCGTTCCTACAATGAGCAGTTCTTC	CATSRESAGRSYNEQFF
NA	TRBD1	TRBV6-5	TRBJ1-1	TGTGCCAGCAGTCTACTACAGGGGCCGAACACTGAAGCTTTCTTT	CASSLLQGPNTEAFF
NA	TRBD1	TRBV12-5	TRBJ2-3	TGTGCTAGTGCCTTAGACAGGGGGACAGATACGCAGTATTTT	CASALDRGTDTQYF
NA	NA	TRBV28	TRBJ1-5	TGTGCCAGCAGTTTTAGCGGGTTACAGGATAGCAATCAGCCCCAGCATTTT	CASSFSGLQDSNQPQHF
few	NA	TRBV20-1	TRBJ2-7	TGCAGTGCTAGGGGGCCCTCCGCACAGTACTTC	CSARGPSAQYF
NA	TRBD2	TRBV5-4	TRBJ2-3	TGTGCCAGCAGCTTGGGTCCTAGCGGGAGGATCACAGATACGCAGTATTTT	CASSLGPSGRITDTQYF
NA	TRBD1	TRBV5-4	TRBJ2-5	TGTGCCAGCAGCTTGGAGGACAGGACATGGGAGACCCAGTACTTC	CASSLEDRTWETQYF
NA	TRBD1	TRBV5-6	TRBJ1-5	TGTGCCAGCAGCTTGGGGACAGGGGGTGCCCCCCGTCAGCCCCAGCATTTT	CASSLGTGGAPRQPQHF
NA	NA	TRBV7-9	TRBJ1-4	TGTGCCAGCAGCCTCGGTGCAACTAATGAAAAACTGTTTTTT	CASSLGATNEKLFF
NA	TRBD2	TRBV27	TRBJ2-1	TGTGCCAGCAGTATTGTAGCGGGAGTTATCTACAATGAGCAGTTCTTC	CASSIVAGVIYNEQFF
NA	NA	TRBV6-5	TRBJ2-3	TGTGCCAGCAGTCGTCCCCGGGACATCGATACGCAGTATTTT	CASSRPRDIDTQYF
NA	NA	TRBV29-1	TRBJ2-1	TGCAGCGTTTCAGGGGGGTACAATGAGCAGTTCTTC	CSVSGGYNEQFF
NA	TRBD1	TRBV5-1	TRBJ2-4	TGCGCCAGCAGCTTACCGGGGGACAGGCAAAACATTCAGTACTTC	CASSLPGDRQNIQYF
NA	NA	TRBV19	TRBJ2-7	TGTGCCAGTAGTATTTTAGGGGATGAGCAGTACTTC	CASSILGDEQYF
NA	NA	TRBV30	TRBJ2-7	TGTGCCTGGAGTGTGTCAGCGACCTACGAGCAGTACTTC	CAWSVSATYEQYF
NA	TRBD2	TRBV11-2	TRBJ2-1	TGTGCCAGCAGCCCAGGACTAGGGAGGTCCAATGAGCAGTTCTTC	CASSPGLGRSNEQFF
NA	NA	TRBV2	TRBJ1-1	TGTGCCAGCAGCGAACAAGGGGTTGCGAACACTGAAGCTTTCTTT	CASSEQGVANTEAFF
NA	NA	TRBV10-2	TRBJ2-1	TGCGCCAGCAGAGATACAGGGAACAATGAGCAGTTCTTC	CASRDTGNNEQFF
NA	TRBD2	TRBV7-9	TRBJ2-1	TGTGCCAGCAGCTCTCGACTAGCGGGAGCAAACCCCAATGAGCAGTTCTTC	CASSSRLAGANPNEQFF
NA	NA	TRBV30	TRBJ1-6	TGTGCCTGGAGTCGGTCGGATAATTCACCCCTCCACTTT	CAWSRSDNSPLHF
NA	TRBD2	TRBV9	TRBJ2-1	TGTGCCAGCAGCGTAGGGACTAGCGGGAGGTATGAGCAGTTCTTC	CASSVGTSGRYEQFF
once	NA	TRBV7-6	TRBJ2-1	TGTGCCAGCAGCTCTCCGGGAACACAGCAGTTCTTC	CASSSPGTQQFF
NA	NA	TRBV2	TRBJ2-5	TGTGCCAGCAGTGGTAGCAGGGGACAAGAGACCCAGTACTTC	CASSGSRGQETQYF